This entry features one TCR beta chain sequence. These data originate in a study of patients and donors after allogeneic stem cell transplantation. MiXCR, applied by TCRdb to the RT-PCR reads, yields one record per CDR3 protein. The table lists about 160,000 distinct CDR3 sequences, roughly 35% of them singletons. This CDR3 comprises 14 residues. J lost 4 bases, V lost 3 bases, and 5 bases had no gene match. Sequenced sample: blood, either unsorted or a sorted T cell fraction (not recorded which). The TCR comes from a human donor who was either an allogeneic HSCT recipient or a stem cell or donor lymphocyte infusion donor (not recorded which). It is not recorded whose cells these are; they may come from a transplant donor. The J gene is TRBJ1-2, the V gene TRBV12-3 or TRBV12-4; 7 bases map to TRBD1. CDR3 sequence reads: CASSFGGGGYGYTF. The CDR3 DNA is TGTGCCAGCAGTTTTGGAGGGGGCGGCTATGGCTACACCTTC.